This section outlines one TCR beta chain sequence together with its context. Its antigen remains unknown. The data were taken from a study of OX40 agonist ivuxolimab in advanced cancers. Study in general: One hepatocellular carcinoma and a couple of cutaneous melanoma patients partially responded.

Some clones are missing from TCRdb's copy, which holds only in-frame ones; the method was immunoSEQ multiplex PCR. The top ten hold less than 0.55% of the sample, which has 65,000 to 75,000 clones, around 83% seen once. Whole-study findings and limits: Low clonal expansion, among the lowest seen, marked partial responders at 0.1-3.0 mg/kg. On average, a greater number of expanded clones characterised CD8+ T cells relative to CD4+.

From germline, CDR1 is SEHNR and CDR2 FQNEAQ (reference sequence). The V end was cut by 1 base, the J end by 5 bases, with 8 bases between. The CDR3 totals 13 residues. Patients had blood sampled at baseline and again on cycle 4 day 1 and cycle 7 day 1. The V call is TRBV7-9, the J call TRBJ1-2; the D is unclear. This clonotype was sampled from an adult with an advanced solid tumor such as melanoma, head and neck, liver or kidney cancer. The material sequenced was CD4+ or CD8+ T cells sorted from blood, taken in a trial of the OX40 agonist ivuxolimab. CDR3 nucleotide sequence: TGTGCCAGCAGCTTAGTGTCGGGATATGGCTACACCTTC. This sequence encodes CASSLVSGYGYTF.